What follows are 3 T cell receptor beta chains derived from one specimen sequenced in a study of T-cell memory formation after mild COVID-19. TCRdb processed the 5' RACE reads anew with MiXCR; each CDR3 protein has one entry. The profile covers 550,000 to 700,000 distinct CDR3 sequences, with more than 15% appearing a single time and around 12% taken by the ten largest. Sequences were obtained from PBMCs or a T cell subset sorted from them (not recorded which). The receptors here all came from an adult woman who had mild COVID-19 (a few samples of this study predate the infection). Cell type and time point are not known.

The genes are TRBV7-9 and TRBJ1-4; D gene uncertain. Per germline, CDR1 SEHNR and CDR2 FQNEAQ (reference sequence). This CDR3 has 14 residues. Trimming took 4 bases from V and 6 from J, leaving 12 bases between them. The CDR3 DNA reads as TGTGCCAGCAGCTCCCCGCAGAATGATGAAAAACTGTTTTTT. Its translation: CASSSPQNDEKLFF.

The chain is built from TRBV20-1 and TRBJ2-2; 11 nucleotides line up with TRBD2. Germline values: CDR1 DFQATT, CDR2 SNEGSKA (reference sequence). The CDR3 loop spans 17 amino acids. V dropped 5 bases and J dropped 0; count of bases not matched to a gene: 8. CDR3 DNA sequence: TGCAGTGCTCGCCGACTAGCGGGAAACGCGAACACCGGGGAGCTGTTTTTT. Its protein is CSARRLAGNANTGELFF.

V usage is TRBV18 and J usage is TRBJ2-6; weak D call: TRBD1 (6 bases). V was trimmed by 3 bases and J by 0 bases, leaving 18 bases between them. The CDR3 has 19 residues. Germline CDR1 and CDR2: KGHSH and LQKENI. Here the CDR3 DNA reads TGTGCCAGCTCACCGGCACCGGGACAAGCTTTCTCTGGGGCCAACGTCCTGACTTTC. This translates into CASSPAPGQAFSGANVLTF.